This is a list of T cell receptor beta chains from one sample in a study of blood T cell repertoires in COVID-19. Libraries were prepared by immunoSEQ multiplex PCR; TCRdb keeps only in-frame clonotypes and omits some of them. The data show about 350,000 clones, almost 90% seen once. The sequenced material came from PBMCs or T cells enriched from blood (not recorded which). The origin of the receptors is a woman aged 25 to 39 who had been exposed to COVID-19. Each CDR3 is given with its conserved first and last residue. The D gene is left open where the match is weak. A clone size is listed for some rows: how often the clone was seen (once, few, many), or a class if it is expanded.

d_call j_call v_call clone_size cdr3_aa cdr3_nt
TRBD2 TRBJ2-1 TRBV29-1 . CSVGLAGSNEQFF TGCAGCGTTGGACTAGCAGGGTCGAATGAGCAGTTCTTC
TRBD1 TRBJ1-2 TRBV6-4 . CASSPGQDYGYTF TGTGCCAGCAGTCCCGGACAGGACTATGGCTACACCTTC
. TRBJ2-1 TRBV7-3 once CASSPQGEPYNEQFF TGTGCCAGCAGCCCCCAGGGTGAGCCTTACAATGAGCAGTTCTTC
TRBD2 TRBJ2-5 TRBV10-3 . CAISERPSGSGAETQYF TGTGCCATCAGTGAGAGGCCTAGCGGGAGTGGAGCAGAGACCCAGTACTTC
. TRBJ2-1 TRBV7-3 . CASSYQGNEQFF TGTGCCAGCAGTTACCAGGGCAATGAGCAGTTCTTC
TRBD2 TRBJ2-1 TRBV2 . CASSEPQLAGGSPSSYNEQFF TGTGCCAGCAGTGAACCGCAACTAGCGGGAGGTTCTCCTAGCTCCTACAATGAGCAGTTCTTC
TRBD1 TRBJ2-5 TRBV5-1 . CASSPDRVEETQYF TGCGCCAGCAGCCCGGACAGGGTTGAAGAGACCCAGTACTTC
TRBD1 TRBJ1-1 TRBV7-9 . CASSPGTANTEAFF TGTGCCAGCAGCCCGGGGACAGCGAACACTGAAGCTTTCTTT
. TRBJ2-6 TRBV6-5 . CASSLGGPNVLTF TGTGCCAGCAGTTTGGGGGGGCCCAACGTCCTGACTTTC
TRBD1 TRBJ2-5 TRBV5-1 . CASSLADRTGAQETQYF TGCGCCAGCAGCTTGGCTGACCGGACAGGGGCACAAGAGACCCAGTACTTC
TRBD1 TRBJ2-5 TRBV29-1 . CSVPESGTGFLETQYF TGCAGCGTTCCCGAATCCGGGACAGGGTTTTTGGAGACCCAGTACTTC
. TRBJ2-7 TRBV21-1 . CASSEKGDRGPTYEQYF TGTGCCAGCAGCGAAAAAGGGGACAGGGGGCCAACCTACGAGCAGTACTTC
. TRBJ2-7 TRBV19 . CASSRRTGLSSYEQYF TGTGCCAGTAGTCGACGGACGGGACTCAGCTCCTACGAGCAGTACTTC
TRBD2 TRBJ2-4 TRBV12-3/TRBV12-4 . CASTYGGNIQYF TGTGCCAGCACCTACGGGGGGAACATTCAGTACTTC
TRBD2 TRBJ2-7 TRBV30 . CAWSVRSGRGFWEQYF TGTGCCTGGAGTGTACGGAGCGGGAGGGGTTTCTGGGAGCAGTACTTC
. TRBJ1-5 TRBV7-2 . CASSLARDFNQPQHF TGTGCCAGCAGCTTAGCCAGGGACTTCAATCAGCCCCAGCATTTT
. TRBJ1-4 TRBV2 . CASSSLTPNEKLFF TGTGCCAGCAGTTCCCTAACCCCTAATGAAAAACTGTTTTTT
TRBD2 TRBJ2-3 TRBV7-6 . CASSAGLAGAVFSTDTQYF TGTGCCAGCAGCGCGGGGCTAGCGGGAGCGGTTTTTAGCACAGATACGCAGTATTTT
TRBD2 TRBJ2-7 TRBV7-2 . CASSLVGHPGLAASYEQYF TGTGCCAGCAGCTTAGTGGGACACCCGGGACTAGCGGCCTCCTACGAGCAGTACTTC
. TRBJ1-6 TRBV27 . CASSLIGKGGNSPLHF TGTGCCAGCAGTTTGATCGGGAAAGGGGGTAATTCACCCCTCCACTTT
. TRBJ2-1 TRBV6-5 once CASSLGGLTYNEQFF TGTGCCAGCAGTTTGGGGGGGCTAACTTACAATGAGCAGTTCTTC
TRBD1 TRBJ2-3 TRBV11-2 . CASSLGAGTGGKADTQYF TGTGCCAGCAGCTTAGGAGCTGGGACAGGGGGTAAGGCAGATACGCAGTATTTT
. TRBJ2-7 TRBV7-9 . CASSLTDYEQYF TGTGCCAGCAGCTTAACAGACTACGAGCAGTACTTC
TRBD1 TRBJ2-7 TRBV6-2/TRBV6-3 . CASSSHTGGPYEQYF TGTGCCAGCAGTTCCCACACAGGGGGACCCTACGAGCAGTACTTC
TRBD1 TRBJ2-7 TRBV18 . CASSPTGGHEQYF TGTGCCAGCTCACCGACAGGGGGTCACGAGCAGTACTTC
TRBD1 TRBJ1-5 TRBV7-6 . CASSPLAGKSPQGAQHF TGTGCCAGCAGCCCCCTGGCGGGCAAAAGCCCTCAGGGGGCCCAGCATTTT
. TRBJ2-7 TRBV10-1 . CASSESSGDAYEQYF TGCGCCAGCAGTGAGTCGTCAGGGGATGCCTACGAGCAGTACTTC
TRBD1 TRBJ2-7 TRBV9 . CASSVEGTGVEQYF TGTGCCAGCAGCGTAGAAGGGACAGGGGTCGAGCAGTACTTC
TRBD2 TRBJ2-1 TRBV7-3 . CASSASSGGYNEQFF TGTGCCAGCAGCGCTTCTAGCGGGGGTTACAATGAGCAGTTCTTC
. TRBJ1-1 TRBV12-3/TRBV12-4 few CASRPSGNTEAFF TGTGCCAGCAGACCCTCGGGGAACACTGAAGCTTTCTTT
TRBD2 TRBJ2-1 TRBV5-6 . CASRLAGGSYNEQFF TGTGCCAGCAGATTAGCGGGAGGATCCTACAATGAGCAGTTCTTC
TRBD2 TRBJ2-1 TRBV7-9 few CASSPRASGSGEQFF TGTGCCAGCAGCCCACGGGCTAGCGGGAGTGGTGAGCAGTTCTTC
. TRBJ1-1 TRBV28 . CASIPPQGQMNTEAFF TGTGCCAGCATCCCCCCTCAGGGGCAGATGAACACTGAAGCTTTCTTT
. TRBJ2-3 TRBV29-1 . CSVESTSTDTQYF TGCAGCGTTGAATCTACTAGCACAGATACGCAGTATTTT
. TRBJ2-2 TRBV24-1 . CATSDPTKNTGELFF TGTGCCACCAGTGATCCGACAAAGAACACCGGGGAGCTGTTTTTT
TRBD2 TRBJ2-7 TRBV5-1 . CASSPGTSGTVSYEQYF TGCGCCAGCAGCCCCGGGACTAGCGGGACCGTCTCCTACGAGCAGTACTTC
. TRBJ2-7 TRBV10-3 . CAISESKSIGVSYEQYF TGTGCCATCAGTGAGTCGAAAAGCATAGGGGTCTCCTACGAGCAGTACTTC
. TRBJ2-7 TRBV5-1 . CASSFREGAYEQYF TGCGCCAGCAGCTTTAGGGAGGGGGCCTACGAGCAGTACTTC
TRBD1 TRBJ1-6 TRBV5-3 . CARSVNPDRGRFWSENSPLHF TGTGCCAGAAGCGTTAACCCTGACAGGGGGCGCTTTTGGTCGGAGAATTCACCCCTCCACTTT
. TRBJ1-2 TRBV19 . CASSISPAGSEIYGYTF TGTGCCAGTAGTATATCCCCCGCGGGATCAGAAATCTATGGCTACACCTTC
TRBD2 TRBJ2-1 TRBV11-3 . CASSRTGTSGYGEQFF TGTGCCAGCAGCCGAACCGGGACTAGCGGATACGGAGAGCAGTTCTTC
TRBD2 TRBJ2-2 TRBV2 . CASSELAVPNTGELFF TGTGCCAGCAGTGAACTAGCGGTTCCGAACACCGGGGAGCTGTTTTTT
. TRBJ2-5 TRBV12-3/TRBV12-4 . CASSLERPGAQYF TGTGCCAGCAGTTTGGAGCGACCAGGGGCCCAGTACTTC
. TRBJ2-3 TRBV6-1 . CASSEGGTGTDTQYF TGTGCCAGCAGTGAAGGTGGTACGGGCACAGATACGCAGTATTTT
TRBD1 TRBJ1-2 TRBV27 . CASSLSGLDRYYGYTF TGTGCCAGCAGTTTATCGGGATTGGACAGGTACTATGGCTACACCTTC
TRBD2 TRBJ2-1 TRBV18 . CASSPAGGAEQFF TGTGCCAGCTCACCAGCCGGGGGGGCTGAGCAGTTCTTC
TRBD1 TRBJ2-7 TRBV6-5 . CASSSGQGSYEQYF TGTGCCAGCAGTTCGGGACAGGGGTCCTACGAGCAGTACTTC
. TRBJ1-3 TRBV7-2 . CASTLLTGNTIYF TGTGCCAGCACCCTCCTTACTGGAAACACCATATATTTT
. TRBJ1-6 TRBV12-3/TRBV12-4 few CASSLKEGSPLHF TGTGCCAGCAGTTTAAAGGAGGGGTCACCCCTCCACTTT
. TRBJ1-2 TRBV3-1/TRBV3-2 . CASSPRSFQGGRVSNYGYTF TGTGCCAGCAGCCCGAGGTCTTTTCAGGGAGGAAGAGTTTCCAACTATGGCTACACCTTC
. TRBJ2-3 TRBV5-1 . CASSLGRDRITDTQYF TGCGCCAGCAGCTTGGGACGTGACAGAATCACAGATACGCAGTATTTT
. TRBJ1-6 TRBV7-3 . CASSLDRSAINSPLHF TGTGCCAGCAGCTTGGATCGAAGCGCTATTAATTCACCCCTCCACTTT
TRBD1 TRBJ2-6 TRBV10-3 . CAISDRDREPSGANVLTF TGTGCCATCAGTGATAGGGACAGGGAACCCTCTGGGGCCAACGTCCTGACTTTC
TRBD1 TRBJ2-3 TRBV28 . CASSLSATGGTDTQYF TGTGCCAGCAGTTTATCGGCGACAGGGGGTACAGATACGCAGTATTTT
. TRBJ2-2 TRBV25-1 . CASSDYGAGLYTGELFF TGTGCCAGCAGTGATTACGGCGCGGGACTCTATACCGGGGAGCTGTTTTTT
. TRBJ2-5 TRBV12-3/TRBV12-4 . CASSTGQIQTQYF TGTGCCAGCAGCACGGGACAAATCCAGACCCAGTACTTC
TRBD1 TRBJ2-7 TRBV19 . CASSRPRTGSINEQYF TGTGCCAGTAGTCGGCCCAGGACAGGATCAATTAACGAGCAGTACTTC
. TRBJ2-3 TRBV30 . CAWAESADTQYF TGTGCCTGGGCGGAGTCGGCAGATACGCAGTATTTT
TRBD1 TRBJ2-3 TRBV11-3 . CASSSGDRATDTQYF TGTGCCAGCAGCTCCGGGGACAGGGCGACAGATACGCAGTATTTT
. TRBJ2-5 TRBV9 . CASSRAGPGETQYF TGTGCCAGCAGCCGGGCAGGCCCGGGGGAGACCCAGTACTTC